This is a list of T cell receptor beta chains from one sample in a study of blood T cell repertoires in COVID-19. The repertoire was sequenced with immunoSEQ multiplex PCR; TCRdb's copy has only in-frame clones and lacks some. The top ten hold 6% of the sample, which has about 130,000 clones, around 70% seen once. Sequencing used peripheral blood. These receptors were collected from a man older than 75 with COVID-19, enrolled during active disease. CDR3s include the opening cysteine and the closing phenylalanine or tryptophan. Fields, in order: J gene, V gene, clone size, D gene, CDR3 length, CDR3 DNA, CDR3 protein. The D gene is left open where the match is weak. Clone size is shown for a subset of rows, as once, few, many or a class of expanded clone.

J gene: TRBJ1-1; V gene: TRBV25-1; clone size: few; D gene: -; CDR3 length: 14; CDR3 DNA: TGTGCCAGCAGTGAGAGCGGGGAGAACACTGAAGCTTTCTTT; CDR3 protein: CASSESGENTEAFF
J gene: TRBJ2-7; V gene: TRBV5-8; clone size: few; D gene: -; CDR3 length: 14; CDR3 DNA: TGTGCCAGCAGCAAAAGGGGGGGTCCCTACGAGCAGTACTTC; CDR3 protein: CASSKRGGPYEQYF
J gene: TRBJ2-1; V gene: TRBV6-5; clone size: -; D gene: TRBD1; CDR3 length: 15; CDR3 DNA: TGTGCCAGCAGTCCTGCGGACAGGGTCTACAATGAGCAGTTCTTC; CDR3 protein: CASSPADRVYNEQFF
J gene: TRBJ2-1; V gene: TRBV9; clone size: -; D gene: TRBD2; CDR3 length: 15; CDR3 DNA: TGTGCCAGCAGCATTGGACTAGCGGTCTACAATGAGCAGTTCTTC; CDR3 protein: CASSIGLAVYNEQFF
J gene: TRBJ1-5; V gene: TRBV7-9; clone size: -; D gene: -; CDR3 length: 13; CDR3 DNA: TGTGCCAGCAGCCCACAGGGCGGTCAGCCCCAGCATTTT; CDR3 protein: CASSPQGGQPQHF
J gene: TRBJ2-3; V gene: TRBV6-1; clone size: -; D gene: -; CDR3 length: 15; CDR3 DNA: TGTGCCAGCAGTGAACGGTGGTCTAGCACAGATACGCAGTATTTT; CDR3 protein: CASSERWSSTDTQYF
J gene: TRBJ1-1; V gene: TRBV10-3; clone size: -; D gene: -; CDR3 length: 14; CDR3 DNA: TGTGCCCTCTGGGGTGGGAGGGCGAACACTGAAGCTTTCTTT; CDR3 protein: CALWGGRANTEAFF
J gene: TRBJ2-5; V gene: TRBV7-9; clone size: -; D gene: TRBD1; CDR3 length: 15; CDR3 DNA: TGTGCCAGCAGCTCGGGACAGGTGGAGTGGGAGACCCAGTACTTC; CDR3 protein: CASSSGQVEWETQYF
J gene: TRBJ2-7; V gene: TRBV6-5; clone size: -; D gene: TRBD1; CDR3 length: 16; CDR3 DNA: TGTGCCAGCAGTTACCCCGGACAGGGGGGAAGGTACGAGCAGTACTTC; CDR3 protein: CASSYPGQGGRYEQYF
J gene: TRBJ2-1; V gene: TRBV14; clone size: -; D gene: TRBD2; CDR3 length: 14; CDR3 DNA: TGTGCCAGCAGCGGGACTAGCGGGTATACTGAGCAGTTCTTC; CDR3 protein: CASSGTSGYTEQFF
J gene: TRBJ2-7; V gene: TRBV7-2; clone size: -; D gene: -; CDR3 length: 12; CDR3 DNA: TGTGCCAGCAGTCCGGACAGCCGCGAGCAGTACTTC; CDR3 protein: CASSPDSREQYF
J gene: TRBJ1-1; V gene: TRBV18; clone size: -; D gene: -; CDR3 length: 13; CDR3 DNA: TGTGCCAGCTCGGCCACAGGGAACACTGAAGCTTTCTTT; CDR3 protein: CASSATGNTEAFF
J gene: TRBJ1-6; V gene: TRBV4-1; clone size: -; D gene: -; CDR3 length: 16; CDR3 DNA: TGCGCCAGCAGCCAAGATCCCGACAGAGATAATTCACCCCTCCACTTT; CDR3 protein: CASSQDPDRDNSPLHF
J gene: TRBJ1-2; V gene: TRBV28; clone size: -; D gene: -; CDR3 length: 13; CDR3 DNA: TGTGCCAGCAGCCCGCCAGGTTCTTGGGGCTACACCTTC; CDR3 protein: CASSPPGSWGYTF
J gene: TRBJ1-2; V gene: TRBV23-1; clone size: -; D gene: TRBD1; CDR3 length: 16; CDR3 DNA: TGCGCCAGCAGTCCACGGGGGATAGGGACAGGCCATGGCTACACCTTC; CDR3 protein: CASSPRGIGTGHGYTF
J gene: TRBJ2-7; V gene: TRBV6-6; clone size: few; D gene: -; CDR3 length: 12; CDR3 DNA: TGTGCCAGCAGTTATACGGGCTACGAGCAGTACTTC; CDR3 protein: CASSYTGYEQYF
J gene: TRBJ1-5; V gene: TRBV28; clone size: -; D gene: TRBD1; CDR3 length: 16; CDR3 DNA: TGTGCCAGCAGCGTTGGTGGGACAGGGGGATTCCAGCCCCAGCATTTT; CDR3 protein: CASSVGGTGGFQPQHF
J gene: TRBJ1-1; V gene: TRBV6-2/TRBV6-3; clone size: -; D gene: -; CDR3 length: 13; CDR3 DNA: TGTGCCAGCAGTTACACGGGAGGAACTGAAGCTTTCTTT; CDR3 protein: CASSYTGGTEAFF
J gene: TRBJ2-7; V gene: TRBV7-2; clone size: -; D gene: -; CDR3 length: 14; CDR3 DNA: TGTGCCAGCAGCTTAAGTAGGAGCTCCTACGAGCAGTACTTC; CDR3 protein: CASSLSRSSYEQYF
J gene: TRBJ2-3; V gene: TRBV5-1; clone size: few; D gene: TRBD1; CDR3 length: 16; CDR3 DNA: TGCGCCAGCAGTCCCTCGGGGACAGGGAGCACAGATACGCAGTATTTT; CDR3 protein: CASSPSGTGSTDTQYF
J gene: TRBJ1-3; V gene: TRBV24-1; clone size: -; D gene: -; CDR3 length: 15; CDR3 DNA: TGTGCCACCAGTGATCCTCGCGGCTCTGGAAACACCATATATTTT; CDR3 protein: CATSDPRGSGNTIYF
J gene: TRBJ2-7; V gene: TRBV5-1; clone size: -; D gene: -; CDR3 length: 16; CDR3 DNA: TGCGCCAGCAGCGATAACTTGGGGAGGTTAGCCTACGAGCAGTACTTC; CDR3 protein: CASSDNLGRLAYEQYF
J gene: TRBJ2-7; V gene: TRBV28; clone size: -; D gene: TRBD2; CDR3 length: 16; CDR3 DNA: TGTGCCAGCAGACCACCGGGACTAGCGGGGTTCTACGAGCAGTACTTC; CDR3 protein: CASRPPGLAGFYEQYF
J gene: TRBJ2-1; V gene: TRBV27; clone size: -; D gene: TRBD2; CDR3 length: 14; CDR3 DNA: TGTGCCAGCCCCTCGAGCGGGAGCCCAAATGAGCAGTTCTTC; CDR3 protein: CASPSSGSPNEQFF
J gene: TRBJ2-5; V gene: TRBV7-3; clone size: -; D gene: TRBD2; CDR3 length: 16; CDR3 DNA: TGTGCCAGCAGCTCCCCGGGACTAGCGGGAGAAGAGACCCAGTACTTC; CDR3 protein: CASSSPGLAGEETQYF
J gene: TRBJ2-7; V gene: TRBV27; clone size: -; D gene: TRBD2; CDR3 length: 18; CDR3 DNA: TGTGCCAGCAGACCCTACCCGGGACTAGCGGGAGGAGGCTACGAGCAGTACTTC; CDR3 protein: CASRPYPGLAGGGYEQYF
J gene: TRBJ2-1; V gene: TRBV5-1; clone size: -; D gene: -; CDR3 length: 14; CDR3 DNA: TGCGCCAGCAGCTTAAGGACAGCGGACAATGAGCAGTTCTTC; CDR3 protein: CASSLRTADNEQFF
J gene: TRBJ2-3; V gene: TRBV6-5; clone size: -; D gene: TRBD2; CDR3 length: 15; CDR3 DNA: TGTGCCAGCAGCAGATTAGCGGGGAGCACAGATACGCAGTATTTT; CDR3 protein: CASSRLAGSTDTQYF
J gene: TRBJ2-3; V gene: TRBV7-3; clone size: -; D gene: TRBD1; CDR3 length: 16; CDR3 DNA: TGTGCCAGCAGCAGAAGGACAGGGACAAGCACAGATACGCAGTATTTT; CDR3 protein: CASSRRTGTSTDTQYF
J gene: TRBJ2-1; V gene: TRBV4-1; clone size: -; D gene: -; CDR3 length: 16; CDR3 DNA: TGCGCCAGCAGGGGTCGCCGGGAGAGTTCCTACAATGAGCAGTTCTTC; CDR3 protein: CASRGRRESSYNEQFF
J gene: TRBJ1-3; V gene: TRBV5-1; clone size: -; D gene: -; CDR3 length: 14; CDR3 DNA: TGCGCCAGCAGCTTGACAGGGTATGGAAACACCATATATTTT; CDR3 protein: CASSLTGYGNTIYF
J gene: TRBJ2-5; V gene: TRBV2; clone size: few; D gene: TRBD1; CDR3 length: 13; CDR3 DNA: TGTGCCAGCAGTGTACAGGGGGCGCAGACCCAGTACTTC; CDR3 protein: CASSVQGAQTQYF
J gene: TRBJ1-6; V gene: TRBV4-3; clone size: -; D gene: TRBD1; CDR3 length: 15; CDR3 DNA: TGCGCCAGCAGCCCGGGGACAGGGGGCGATTCACCCCTCCACTTT; CDR3 protein: CASSPGTGGDSPLHF
J gene: TRBJ2-7; V gene: TRBV15; clone size: -; D gene: TRBD2; CDR3 length: 13; CDR3 DNA: TGTGCCACCAGCAGACGGACTAGTCACGAGCAGTACTTC; CDR3 protein: CATSRRTSHEQYF
J gene: TRBJ1-1; V gene: TRBV5-1; clone size: -; D gene: -; CDR3 length: 15; CDR3 DNA: TGCGCCAGCAGCCCTTACAGGGATTTAAACACTGAAGCTTTCTTT; CDR3 protein: CASSPYRDLNTEAFF
J gene: TRBJ1-2; V gene: TRBV18; clone size: -; D gene: -; CDR3 length: 15; CDR3 DNA: TGTGCCAGCTCCCCCTCGGGAGGAACAAGAGGTGGCTACACCTTC; CDR3 protein: CASSPSGGTRGGYTF
J gene: TRBJ2-7; V gene: TRBV13; clone size: -; D gene: TRBD2; CDR3 length: 15; CDR3 DNA: TGTGCCAGCAGCACTTTAGCGGGGACCTCCTACGAGCAGTACTTC; CDR3 protein: CASSTLAGTSYEQYF
J gene: TRBJ1-1; V gene: TRBV7-2; clone size: few; D gene: -; CDR3 length: 16; CDR3 DNA: TGTGCCAGCAGCTTAAACCGGGACATGGTTGTCACTGAAGCTTTCTTT; CDR3 protein: CASSLNRDMVVTEAFF
J gene: TRBJ1-5; V gene: TRBV28; clone size: -; D gene: -; CDR3 length: 19; CDR3 DNA: TGTGCCAGCAGTCCTACCAGCGCCTGGATAGGTTTCAGCAATCAGCCCCAGCATTTT; CDR3 protein: CASSPTSAWIGFSNQPQHF
J gene: TRBJ2-5; V gene: TRBV18; clone size: -; D gene: -; CDR3 length: 14; CDR3 DNA: TGTGCCAGCTCACCACTACGGGGCCAAGAGACCCAGTACTTC; CDR3 protein: CASSPLRGQETQYF
J gene: TRBJ2-7; V gene: TRBV10-1; clone size: -; D gene: TRBD2; CDR3 length: 17; CDR3 DNA: TGCGCCAGCAGTGAGTCTACCGGGACTAGCGGGAGAAGCGAGCAGTACTTC; CDR3 protein: CASSESTGTSGRSEQYF
J gene: TRBJ2-7; V gene: TRBV5-1; clone size: -; D gene: TRBD2; CDR3 length: 15; CDR3 DNA: TGCGCCAGCAGCAGACTTAGCGGGAGATCCCACGAGCAGTACTTC; CDR3 protein: CASSRLSGRSHEQYF
J gene: TRBJ1-2; V gene: TRBV3-1/TRBV3-2; clone size: -; D gene: TRBD1; CDR3 length: 16; CDR3 DNA: TGTGCCAGCAGCCATCTACAGGGGACCTCTGACTATGGCTACACCTTC; CDR3 protein: CASSHLQGTSDYGYTF
J gene: TRBJ2-3; V gene: TRBV14; clone size: -; D gene: TRBD2; CDR3 length: 20; CDR3 DNA: TGTGCCAGCAGCCCAGCTGGGACTAGCGGGAGCGTGGTTGATTTGGATACGCAGTATTTT; CDR3 protein: CASSPAGTSGSVVDLDTQYF
J gene: TRBJ1-1; V gene: TRBV28; clone size: -; D gene: -; CDR3 length: 14; CDR3 DNA: TGTGCCAGCTCCGAGAGGGGGGGGAACACTGAAGCTTTCTTT; CDR3 protein: CASSERGGNTEAFF
J gene: TRBJ2-7; V gene: TRBV7-2; clone size: -; D gene: TRBD1; CDR3 length: 16; CDR3 DNA: TGTGCCAGCAGCTTTAAGACAGGGAGCCCCACCTACGAGCAGTACTTC; CDR3 protein: CASSFKTGSPTYEQYF
J gene: TRBJ2-7; V gene: TRBV18; clone size: -; D gene: -; CDR3 length: 16; CDR3 DNA: TGTGCCAGCTCACCACCAACCGCGGTTAGCTCCTACGAGCAGTACTTC; CDR3 protein: CASSPPTAVSSYEQYF
J gene: TRBJ1-1; V gene: TRBV28; clone size: -; D gene: -; CDR3 length: 15; CDR3 DNA: TGTGCCAGCAGTTTATTCAGGGGTATGAACACTGAAGCTTTCTTT; CDR3 protein: CASSLFRGMNTEAFF
J gene: TRBJ1-2; V gene: TRBV5-6; clone size: once; D gene: -; CDR3 length: 16; CDR3 DNA: TGTGCCAGCAGCGCCGGGGGGCGGGGTTTCAACTATGGCTACACCTTC; CDR3 protein: CASSAGGRGFNYGYTF
J gene: TRBJ2-7; V gene: TRBV5-1; clone size: -; D gene: -; CDR3 length: 12; CDR3 DNA: TGCGCCAGCAGCCCAACTACATACGAGCAGTACTTC; CDR3 protein: CASSPTTYEQYF
J gene: TRBJ2-7; V gene: TRBV9; clone size: -; D gene: TRBD1; CDR3 length: 16; CDR3 DNA: TGTGCCAGCAGCGCCCGGGGGGACAGGGAGGACCGCGAGCAGTACTTC; CDR3 protein: CASSARGDREDREQYF
J gene: TRBJ2-5; V gene: TRBV5-4; clone size: few; D gene: -; CDR3 length: 16; CDR3 DNA: TGTGCCAGCAGTCCTAACGGGGGAAGTGGTAGGGAGACCCAGTACTTC; CDR3 protein: CASSPNGGSGRETQYF
J gene: TRBJ2-3; V gene: TRBV27; clone size: -; D gene: -; CDR3 length: 15; CDR3 DNA: TGTGCCAGCAGGCGGGTAGGACTTAGCACAGATACGCAGTATTTT; CDR3 protein: CASRRVGLSTDTQYF
J gene: TRBJ2-3; V gene: TRBV7-8; clone size: few; D gene: TRBD2; CDR3 length: 16; CDR3 DNA: TGTGCCAGCAGCCCCCCGCTAGCGGGGGGCACAGATACGCAGTATTTT; CDR3 protein: CASSPPLAGGTDTQYF
J gene: TRBJ1-6; V gene: TRBV9; clone size: many; D gene: -; CDR3 length: 13; CDR3 DNA: TGTGCCAGCAGCGTTAAAGCTAATTCACCCCTCCACTTT; CDR3 protein: CASSVKANSPLHF
J gene: TRBJ1-2; V gene: TRBV11-1; clone size: -; D gene: -; CDR3 length: 13; CDR3 DNA: TGTGCCAGCAGCCTAGACGGACTCTATGGCTACACCTTC; CDR3 protein: CASSLDGLYGYTF
J gene: TRBJ2-3; V gene: TRBV7-9; clone size: -; D gene: -; CDR3 length: 15; CDR3 DNA: TGTGCCAGCAGCTGGACAGCGGCGAGCACAGATACGCAGTATTTT; CDR3 protein: CASSWTAASTDTQYF
J gene: TRBJ2-1; V gene: TRBV19; clone size: -; D gene: TRBD2; CDR3 length: 17; CDR3 DNA: TGTGCCAGTAGTATAAAGGGGCTAGCGGGAGGGAGGAATGAGCAGTTCTTC; CDR3 protein: CASSIKGLAGGRNEQFF
J gene: TRBJ2-1; V gene: TRBV30; clone size: -; D gene: TRBD2; CDR3 length: 13; CDR3 DNA: TGTGCCTGGAGTTGGGGACTAGCGGGAGTGGAGTTCTTC; CDR3 protein: CAWSWGLAGVEFF